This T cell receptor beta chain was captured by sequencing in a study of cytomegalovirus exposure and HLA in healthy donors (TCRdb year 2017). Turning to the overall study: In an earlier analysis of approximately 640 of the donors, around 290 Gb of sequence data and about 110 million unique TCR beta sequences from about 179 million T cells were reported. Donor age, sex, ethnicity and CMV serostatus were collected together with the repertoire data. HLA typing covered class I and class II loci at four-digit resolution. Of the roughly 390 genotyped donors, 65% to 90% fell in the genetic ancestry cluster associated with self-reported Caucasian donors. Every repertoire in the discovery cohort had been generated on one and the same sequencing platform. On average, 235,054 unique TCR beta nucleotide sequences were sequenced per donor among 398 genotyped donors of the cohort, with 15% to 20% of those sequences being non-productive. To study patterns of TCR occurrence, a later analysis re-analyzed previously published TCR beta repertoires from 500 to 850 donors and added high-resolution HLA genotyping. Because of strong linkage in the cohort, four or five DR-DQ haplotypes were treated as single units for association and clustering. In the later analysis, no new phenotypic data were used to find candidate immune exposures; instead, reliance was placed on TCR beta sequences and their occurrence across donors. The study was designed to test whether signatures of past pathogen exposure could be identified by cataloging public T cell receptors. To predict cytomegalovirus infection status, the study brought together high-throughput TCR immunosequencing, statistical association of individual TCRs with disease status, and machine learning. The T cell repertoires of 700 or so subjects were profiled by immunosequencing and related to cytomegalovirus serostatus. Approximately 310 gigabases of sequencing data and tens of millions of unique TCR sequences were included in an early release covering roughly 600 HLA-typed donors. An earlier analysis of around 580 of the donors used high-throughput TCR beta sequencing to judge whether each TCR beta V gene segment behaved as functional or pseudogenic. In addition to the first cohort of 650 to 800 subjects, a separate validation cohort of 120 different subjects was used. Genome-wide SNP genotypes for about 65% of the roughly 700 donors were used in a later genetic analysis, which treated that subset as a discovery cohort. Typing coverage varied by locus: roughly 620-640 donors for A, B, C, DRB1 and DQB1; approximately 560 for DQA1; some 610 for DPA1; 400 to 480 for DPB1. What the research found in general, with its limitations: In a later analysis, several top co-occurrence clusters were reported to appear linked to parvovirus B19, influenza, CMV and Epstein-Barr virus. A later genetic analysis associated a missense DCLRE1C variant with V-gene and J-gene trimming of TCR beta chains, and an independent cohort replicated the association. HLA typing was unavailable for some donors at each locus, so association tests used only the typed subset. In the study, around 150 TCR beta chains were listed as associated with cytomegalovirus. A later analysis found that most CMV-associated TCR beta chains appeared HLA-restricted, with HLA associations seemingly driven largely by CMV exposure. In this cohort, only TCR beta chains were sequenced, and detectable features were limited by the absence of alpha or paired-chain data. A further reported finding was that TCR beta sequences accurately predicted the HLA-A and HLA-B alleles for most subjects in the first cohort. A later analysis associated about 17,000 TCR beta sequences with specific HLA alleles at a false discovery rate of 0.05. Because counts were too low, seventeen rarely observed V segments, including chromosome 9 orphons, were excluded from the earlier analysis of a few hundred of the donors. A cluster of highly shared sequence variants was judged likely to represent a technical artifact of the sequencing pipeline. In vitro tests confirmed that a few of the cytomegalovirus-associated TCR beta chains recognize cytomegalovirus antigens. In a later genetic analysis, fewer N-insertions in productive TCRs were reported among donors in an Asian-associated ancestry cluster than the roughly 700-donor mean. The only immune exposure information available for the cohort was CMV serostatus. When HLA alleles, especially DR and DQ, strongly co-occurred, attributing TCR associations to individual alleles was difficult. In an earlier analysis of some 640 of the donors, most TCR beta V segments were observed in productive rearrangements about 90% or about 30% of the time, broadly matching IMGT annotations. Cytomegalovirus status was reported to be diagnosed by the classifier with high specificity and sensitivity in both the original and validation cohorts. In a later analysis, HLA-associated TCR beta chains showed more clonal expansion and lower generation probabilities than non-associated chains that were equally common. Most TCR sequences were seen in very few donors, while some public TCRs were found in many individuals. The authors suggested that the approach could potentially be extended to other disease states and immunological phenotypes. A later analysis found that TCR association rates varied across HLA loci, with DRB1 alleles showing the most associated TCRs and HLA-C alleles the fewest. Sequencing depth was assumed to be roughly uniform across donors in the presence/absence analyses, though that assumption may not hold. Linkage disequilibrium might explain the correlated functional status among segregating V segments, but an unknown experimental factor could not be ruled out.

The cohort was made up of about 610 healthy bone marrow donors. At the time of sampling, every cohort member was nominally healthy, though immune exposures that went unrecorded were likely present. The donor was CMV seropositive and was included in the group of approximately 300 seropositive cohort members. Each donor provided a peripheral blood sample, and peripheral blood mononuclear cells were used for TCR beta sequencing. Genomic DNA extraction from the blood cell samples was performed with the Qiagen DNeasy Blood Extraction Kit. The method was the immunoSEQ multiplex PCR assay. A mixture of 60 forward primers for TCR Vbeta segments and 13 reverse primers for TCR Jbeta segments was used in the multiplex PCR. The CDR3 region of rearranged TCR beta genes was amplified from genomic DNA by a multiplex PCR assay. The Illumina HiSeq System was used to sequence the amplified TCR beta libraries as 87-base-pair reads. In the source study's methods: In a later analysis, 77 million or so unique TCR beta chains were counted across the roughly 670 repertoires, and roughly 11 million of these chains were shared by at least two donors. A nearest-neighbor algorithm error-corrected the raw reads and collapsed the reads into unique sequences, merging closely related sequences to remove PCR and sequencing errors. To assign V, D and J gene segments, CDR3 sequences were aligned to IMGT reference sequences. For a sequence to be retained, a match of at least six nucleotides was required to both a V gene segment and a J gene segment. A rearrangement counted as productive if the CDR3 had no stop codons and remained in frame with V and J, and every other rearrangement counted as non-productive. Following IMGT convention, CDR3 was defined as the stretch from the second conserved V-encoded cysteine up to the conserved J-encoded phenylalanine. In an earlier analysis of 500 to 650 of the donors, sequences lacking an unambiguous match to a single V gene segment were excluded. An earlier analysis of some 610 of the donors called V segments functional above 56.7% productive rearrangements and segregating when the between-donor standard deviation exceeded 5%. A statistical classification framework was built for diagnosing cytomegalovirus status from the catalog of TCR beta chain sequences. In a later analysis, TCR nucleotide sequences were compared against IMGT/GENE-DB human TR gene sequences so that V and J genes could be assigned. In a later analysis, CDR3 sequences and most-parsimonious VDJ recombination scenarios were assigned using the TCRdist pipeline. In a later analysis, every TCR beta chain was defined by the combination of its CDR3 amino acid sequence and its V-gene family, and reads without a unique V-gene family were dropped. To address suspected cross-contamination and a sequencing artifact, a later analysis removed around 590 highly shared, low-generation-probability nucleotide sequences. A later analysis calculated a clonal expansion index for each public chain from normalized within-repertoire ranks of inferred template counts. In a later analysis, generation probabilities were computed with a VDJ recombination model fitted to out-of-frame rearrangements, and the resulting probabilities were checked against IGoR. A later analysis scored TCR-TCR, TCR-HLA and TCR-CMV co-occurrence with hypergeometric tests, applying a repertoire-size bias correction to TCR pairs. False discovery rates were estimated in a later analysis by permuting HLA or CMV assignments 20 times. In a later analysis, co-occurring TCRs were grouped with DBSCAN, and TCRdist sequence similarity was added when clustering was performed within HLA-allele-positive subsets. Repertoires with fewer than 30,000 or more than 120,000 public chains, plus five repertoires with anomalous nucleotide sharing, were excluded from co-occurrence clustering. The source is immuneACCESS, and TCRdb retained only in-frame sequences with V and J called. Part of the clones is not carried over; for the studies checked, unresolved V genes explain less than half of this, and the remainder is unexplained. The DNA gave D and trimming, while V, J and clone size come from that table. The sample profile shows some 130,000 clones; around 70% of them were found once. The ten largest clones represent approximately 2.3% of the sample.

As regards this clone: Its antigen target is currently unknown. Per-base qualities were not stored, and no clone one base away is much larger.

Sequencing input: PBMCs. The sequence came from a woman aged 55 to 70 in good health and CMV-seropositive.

The DNA sequence reads TGTGCCAGCAGTTACGTCGGGGTTTCCCACGAGCAGTACTTC. It specifies CASSYVGVSHEQYF. The rearrangement joined TRBV6-6 to TRBJ2-7, with a tentative D gene TRBD2 over 5 matching bases. The CDR3 measures 14 amino acids from cysteine to phenylalanine. Here the CDR3 DNA is all that survives: 42 bases in frame from base 1. Trimming removed 2 bases from V and 5 bases from J, leaving 13 bases between the germline ends. The germline V gene (reference sequence) provides CDR1 MNHNY and CDR2 SVGAGI.